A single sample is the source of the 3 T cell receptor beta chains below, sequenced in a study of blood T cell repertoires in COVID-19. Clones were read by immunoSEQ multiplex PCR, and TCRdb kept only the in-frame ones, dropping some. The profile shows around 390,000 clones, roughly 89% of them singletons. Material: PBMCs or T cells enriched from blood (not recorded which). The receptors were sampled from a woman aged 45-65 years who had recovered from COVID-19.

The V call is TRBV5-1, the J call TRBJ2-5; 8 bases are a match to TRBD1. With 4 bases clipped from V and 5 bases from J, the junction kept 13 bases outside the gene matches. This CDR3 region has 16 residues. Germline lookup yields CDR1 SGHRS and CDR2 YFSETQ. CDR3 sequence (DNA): TGCGCCAGCAGCATTCAACCTCAGGGGGCCGCGGAGACCCAGTACTTC. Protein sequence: CASSIQPQGAAETQYF.

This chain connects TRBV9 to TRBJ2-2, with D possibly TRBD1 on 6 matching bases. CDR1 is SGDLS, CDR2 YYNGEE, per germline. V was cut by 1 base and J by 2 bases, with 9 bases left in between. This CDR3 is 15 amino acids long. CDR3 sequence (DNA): TGTGCCAGCAGCGTACAGGACAGCAACACCGGGGAGCTGTTTTTT. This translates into CASSVQDSNTGELFF.

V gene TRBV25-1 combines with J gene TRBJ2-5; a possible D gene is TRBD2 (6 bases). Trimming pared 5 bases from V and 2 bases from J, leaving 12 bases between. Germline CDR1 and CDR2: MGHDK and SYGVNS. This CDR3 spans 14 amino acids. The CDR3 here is CASSRAGMQETQYF. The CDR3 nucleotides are TGTGCCAGCAGTAGGGCGGGGATGCAAGAGACCCAGTACTTC.